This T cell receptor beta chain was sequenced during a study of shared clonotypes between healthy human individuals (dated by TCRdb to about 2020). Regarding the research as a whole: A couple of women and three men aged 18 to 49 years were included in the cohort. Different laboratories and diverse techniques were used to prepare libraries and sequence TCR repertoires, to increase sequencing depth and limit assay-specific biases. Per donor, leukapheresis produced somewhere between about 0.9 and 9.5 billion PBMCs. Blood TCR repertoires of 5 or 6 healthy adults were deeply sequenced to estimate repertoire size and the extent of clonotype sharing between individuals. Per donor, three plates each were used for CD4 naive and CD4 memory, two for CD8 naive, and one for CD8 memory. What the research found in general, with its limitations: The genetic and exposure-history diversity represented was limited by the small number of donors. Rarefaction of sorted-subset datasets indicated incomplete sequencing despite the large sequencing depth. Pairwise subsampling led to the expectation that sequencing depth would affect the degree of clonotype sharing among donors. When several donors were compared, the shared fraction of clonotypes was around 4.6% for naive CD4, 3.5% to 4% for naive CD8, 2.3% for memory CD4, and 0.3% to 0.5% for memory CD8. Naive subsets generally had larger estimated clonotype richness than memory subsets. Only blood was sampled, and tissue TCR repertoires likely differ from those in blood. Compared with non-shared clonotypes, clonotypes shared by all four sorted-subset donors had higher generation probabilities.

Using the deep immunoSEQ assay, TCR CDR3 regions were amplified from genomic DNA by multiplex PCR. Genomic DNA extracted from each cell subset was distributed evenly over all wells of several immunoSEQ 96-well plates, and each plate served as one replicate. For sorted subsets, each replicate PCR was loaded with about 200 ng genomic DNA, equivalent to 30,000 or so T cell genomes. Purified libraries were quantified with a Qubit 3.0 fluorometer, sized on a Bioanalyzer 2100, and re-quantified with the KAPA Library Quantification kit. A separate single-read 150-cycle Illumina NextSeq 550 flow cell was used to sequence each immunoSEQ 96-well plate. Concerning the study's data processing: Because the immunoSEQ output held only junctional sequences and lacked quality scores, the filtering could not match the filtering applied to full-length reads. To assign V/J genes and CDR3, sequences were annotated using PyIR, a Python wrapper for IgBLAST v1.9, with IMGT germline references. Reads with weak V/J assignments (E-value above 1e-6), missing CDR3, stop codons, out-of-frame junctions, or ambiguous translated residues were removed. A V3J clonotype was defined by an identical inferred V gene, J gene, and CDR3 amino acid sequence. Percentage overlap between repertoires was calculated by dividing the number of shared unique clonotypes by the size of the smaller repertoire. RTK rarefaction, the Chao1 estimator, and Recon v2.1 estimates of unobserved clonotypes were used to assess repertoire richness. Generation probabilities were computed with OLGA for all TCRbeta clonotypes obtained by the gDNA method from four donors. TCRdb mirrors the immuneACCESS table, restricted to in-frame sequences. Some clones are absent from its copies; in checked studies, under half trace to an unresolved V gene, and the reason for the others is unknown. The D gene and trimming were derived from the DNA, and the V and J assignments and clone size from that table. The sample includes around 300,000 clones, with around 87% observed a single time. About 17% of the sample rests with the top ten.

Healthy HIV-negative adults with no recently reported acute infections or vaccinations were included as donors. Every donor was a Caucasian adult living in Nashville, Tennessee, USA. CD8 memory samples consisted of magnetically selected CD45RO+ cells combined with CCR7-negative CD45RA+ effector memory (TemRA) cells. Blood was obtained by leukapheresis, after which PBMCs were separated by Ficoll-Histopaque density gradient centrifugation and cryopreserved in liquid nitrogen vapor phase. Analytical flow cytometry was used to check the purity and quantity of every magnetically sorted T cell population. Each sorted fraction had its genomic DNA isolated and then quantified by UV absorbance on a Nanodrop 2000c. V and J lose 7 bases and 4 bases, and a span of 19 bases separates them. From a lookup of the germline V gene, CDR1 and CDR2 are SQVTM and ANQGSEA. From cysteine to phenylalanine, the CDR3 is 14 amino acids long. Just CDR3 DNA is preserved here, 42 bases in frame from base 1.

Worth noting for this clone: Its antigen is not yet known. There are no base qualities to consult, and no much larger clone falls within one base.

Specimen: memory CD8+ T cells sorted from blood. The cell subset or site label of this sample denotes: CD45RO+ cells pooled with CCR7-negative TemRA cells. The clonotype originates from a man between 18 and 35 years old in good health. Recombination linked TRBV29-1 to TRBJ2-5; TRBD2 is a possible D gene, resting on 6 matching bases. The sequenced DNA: TGCAGCGGGACCGGACTCGGCGGGACAGAGACCCAGTACTTC. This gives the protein CSGTGLGGTETQYF.